The 2 T cell receptor beta chains given below trace back to one sample, sequenced in a study of vaccination effects on CD4 cells after COVID-19. After expansion with viral peptide pools in the ViraFEST assay, antigen-specific CD4+ T cells were sequenced. When roughly eleven days of culture had elapsed, CD4+ T cells were isolated. Each person got two doses of an mRNA SARS-CoV-2 vaccine, BNT162b2 or mRNA-1273. No antigens are known for them. Method: immunoSEQ multiplex PCR; TCRdb's copy keeps in-frame clones and lacks some. Seen here are under 40,000 clones, around 80% observed once, and the top ten hold roughly 2%. Sequenced material: CD4+ T cells from PBMCs cultured with HCoV-NL63 spike peptides, taken after COVID-19 vaccination. The receptors here all came from a human donor who received a COVID-19 vaccine. Some clones in this sample may be carry-over from other donors' samples.

The rearrangement joins TRBV11-2 to TRBJ1-6; D remains ambiguous. The CDR3 totals 16 residues. In germline, CDR1 is SGHAT, CDR2 FQNNGV. V was shortened by 2 bases and J by 2 bases, with 10 bases between the two germline ends. Written as DNA, the CDR3 is TGTGCCAGCAGCTTAACCGGGTCAGCCTATAATTCACCCCTCCACTTT. As protein: CASSLTGSAYNSPLHF.

This chain links TRBV2 with TRBJ2-5; 10 bases line up with TRBD1. This CDR3 is built from 14 residues. The germline V gene encodes CDR1 SNHLY and CDR2 FYNNEI. The trim removed 7 bases at V and 5 bases at J, leaving 7 bases unmatched. The CDR3, as DNA: TGTGCCAGCAACCGGGACAGGGGTCGGGAGACCCAGTACTTC. Protein product: CASNRDRGRETQYF.